This passage covers 13 T cell receptor beta chains from one sample sequenced in a study of post-analysis software for immune sequencing data. Study observations and caveats: Patients showed TRBV5-6, TRBV5-1 and TRBV20-1 among 4 or 5 TRBV segments more frequent than in controls.

These TCRs are of unknown antigen specificity. The TCR beta cDNA libraries carried unique molecular identifiers. MiXCR, applied by TCRdb to the PCR reads, yields one record per CDR3 protein. This table holds some 190,000 distinct CDR3 sequences, roughly 28% found once. Sequences were obtained from blood. These receptors all stem from a girl under 18 with multiple sclerosis.

This clonotype has a handful of counts. The V call is TRBV7-2, the J call TRBJ2-7; TRBD2 matches at 8 bases. The ends lost 6 bases at V and 0 bases at J; junction bases unmatched: 7. Germline-derived CDR1 and CDR2 are SGHTA and FQGNSA. The CDR3 has 15 amino acids. The CDR3, as DNA: TGTGCCAGCAGTCGCATGGCGGGAGGCTCCTACGAGCAGTACTTC. Residues: CASSRMAGGSYEQYF.

Worth noting for this clonotype: This may be a read error, as it is one base from a much larger clone. V and J are TRBV12-3 or TRBV12-4 and TRBJ1-2; D uncertain. Trimming removed 4 bases at V and 0 bases at J, with 6 bases between. The CDR3 covers 13 residues. CDR3 sequence (DNA): TGTGCCAGCAGTTACTGGACTAACTATGGCTACACCTTC. Protein product: CASSYWTNYGYTF.

This clonotype was seen more than once but under ten times. A junction end diverges from the germline sequence, so it may reflect a read error. The chain has TRBV5-1 and TRBJ2-7; 10 nucleotides align to TRBD1. This CDR3 has 15 residues. CDR1 SGHRS and CDR2 YFSETQ come from the germline V gene. The CDR3, as DNA: TGCGCCAGCAGCTTTCGGACAGGGGGTTCCTACGAGCGGTACTTC. It translates to CASSFRTGGSYERYF. The full variable domain, with the rest looked up from reference TRBV5-1 and TRBJ2-7, is KAGVTQTPRYLIKTRGQQVTLSCSPISGHRSVSWYQQTPGQGLQFLFEYFSETQRNKGNFPGRFSGRQFSNSRSEMNVSTLELGDSALYLCASSFRTGGSYERYFGPGTRLTVT.

The chain has TRBV5-1 and TRBJ2-7; 9 bases line up with TRBD1. J gave up 5 bases and V 5 bases, and 26 bases lay outside the gene matches. There are 20 residues in the CDR3. CDR1 and CDR2 from the germline V gene are SGHRS and YFSETQ. The CDR3 DNA sequence: TGCGCCAGCAGAAGGTCGGTTTTGTTCGGAACCGGGACAGGGTGCGACGAGCAGTACTTC. Translation gives CASRRSVLFGTGTGCDEQYF. Complete variable domain (other parts from reference TRBV5-1 and TRBJ2-7): KAGVTQTPRYLIKTRGQQVTLSCSPISGHRSVSWYQQTPGQGLQFLFEYFSETQRNKGNFPGRFSGRQFSNSRSEMNVSTLELGDSALYLCASRRSVLFGTGTGCDEQYFGPGTRLTVT.

This clonotype was seen many times. The chain joins TRBV20-1 to TRBJ2-1; 10 bases agree with TRBD2. Losses at the gene ends were 0 bases for V and 4 bases for J; bases not matched to a gene: 6. The CDR3 contains 16 residues. The germline CDR1 and CDR2 sequences are DFQATT and SNEGSKA (reference sequence). CDR3 region: CSARDTGTSEYNEQFF. The CDR3 DNA follows: TGCAGTGCTAGAGACACCGGGACTAGCGAGTACAATGAGCAGTTCTTC.

A remark on this clonotype: A much larger clone sits a single nucleotide away, making a read error possible. As the CDR3 is not closed by the conserved phenylalanine or tryptophan, this likely results from a read error. This chain joins TRBV20-1 and TRBJ2-4; D perhaps matches TRBD2 (7 bases). The J call may be incorrect, as the DNA end agrees better with TRBJ2-7. This CDR3 region has 16 residues. Germline V CDR1 and CDR2: DFQATT, SNEGSKA (reference sequence). The CDR3 region has the DNA TGCAGTGCTAGAGATGGGGGCTCAGCGGGATCCCCCGAGCAGTACTGC. Translating it yields CSARDGGSAGSPEQYC.

Only a few counts were recorded for this clonotype. The CDR3 reads CASSPGQGGDQPQHF. DNA of the CDR3: TGTGCCAGCAGTCCGGGACAGGGGGGGGACCAGCCCCAGCATTTT. The chain links TRBV28 to TRBJ1-5, with 11 bases that match TRBD1. V gave up 5 bases and J gave up 7 bases; unmatched junction bases: 7. There are 15 residues in the CDR3. CDR1 and CDR2 from the germline V gene are MDHEN and SYDVKM.

The chain couples TRBV28 to TRBJ1-6, with D uncertain. The V and J ends lost 2 bases and 6 bases respectively, with 8 bases between them. Germline CDR1 is MDHEN and CDR2 is SYDVKM. This CDR3 is 14 amino acids long. The CDR3, as DNA: TGTGCCAGCAGTTTAGCTGGGCGTAATTCACCCCTCCACTTT. It is translated as CASSLAGRNSPLHF.

The sample holds a few counts of this clonotype. Compared with germline, one end of the junction differs, possibly owing to a read error. The V and J genes are TRBV28 and TRBJ2-2, with D maybe TRBD2 (6 bases). CDR1 and CDR2 from the germline V gene are MDHEN and SYDVKM. The CDR3 sequence is 15 residues long. CDR3 loop: CVSSFPEGWAGELFF. The CDR3 region has the DNA TGTGTCAGCAGTTTTCCGGAGGGATGGGCCGGGGAGCTGTTTTTT.

This chain joins TRBV20-1 and TRBJ1-1; the D gene is possibly TRBD1 (6 bases). V dropped 0 bases and J dropped 6 bases, with 14 bases sitting between them. Germline lookup yields CDR1 DFQATT and CDR2 SNEGSKA (reference sequence). The CDR3 runs 14 residues. The CDR3 DNA follows: TGCAGTGCTAGAGAGCAGGGGCGCGGTGCTGAAGCTTTCTTT. Translated: CSAREQGRGAEAFF.

The sample holds many counts of this clonotype. The chain carries TRBV4-1 and TRBJ2-1, with D possibly matching TRBD2 (6 bases). Per germline, CDR1 MGHRA and CDR2 YSYEKL. Trimming removed 4 bases at V and 7 bases at J, with 17 bases between. CDR3 size: 15 residues. The CDR3 sequence: CASSPAGKRSNEQFF. CDR3 bases: TGCGCCAGCAGCCCCGCGGGGAAACGGTCGAATGAGCAGTTCTTC.

This clonotype was observed at least ten times. This chain joins TRBV12-3 or TRBV12-4 and TRBJ2-7; D is undetermined. V was pared by 5 bases and J by 0 bases, with 8 bases between. The CDR3 length is 13 residues. CDR3 region: CASSPPSSYEQYF. The CDR3, as DNA: TGTGCCAGCAGTCCCCCTAGCTCCTACGAGCAGTACTTC.

This chain links TRBV12-3 or TRBV12-4 with TRBJ2-7; 9 positions agree with TRBD2. Unmatched junction bases numbered 8, after V lost 3 bases and J lost 5 bases. The CDR3 is 15 residues long. The CDR3 region is CASSFGAGGPHEQYF. In DNA, the CDR3 is TGTGCCAGCAGTTTTGGGGCGGGAGGGCCCCACGAGCAGTACTTC.